The rows below give T cell receptor beta chains drawn from one sample of a study of blood T cell repertoires in COVID-19. Profiling relied on immunoSEQ multiplex PCR, and the TCRdb table lists in-frame clones only, not all of them. The data show 300,000 to 450,000 clones, with roughly 90% seen just once and about 3% held by the top ten. Sequenced: peripheral blood. The receptors stem from a woman younger than 45 with COVID-19, enrolled during active disease. CDR3s include the opening cysteine and the closing phenylalanine or tryptophan. A D gene is named only where the DNA matches it firmly. Expanded clones get a size class; other rows say once, few or many, or leave the size out.

d_call,j_call,clone_size,v_call,cdr3_length,cdr3_aa,cdr3_nt
NA,TRBJ2-5,NA,TRBV12-5,14,CASGLYPGQETQYF,TGTGCTAGTGGTTTGTACCCAGGACAAGAGACCCAGTACTTC
TRBD1,TRBJ2-7,NA,TRBV20-1,13,CSASQGDMYEQYF,TGCAGTGCTAGTCAGGGGGACATGTACGAGCAGTACTTC
NA,TRBJ2-1,NA,TRBV5-1,14,CASSLGSAGDEQFF,TGCGCCAGCAGCCTCGGATCTGCAGGGGATGAGCAGTTCTTC
NA,TRBJ2-7,few,TRBV15,15,CATSSGWGLYYEQYF,TGTGCCACCAGCAGCGGGTGGGGACTCTACTACGAGCAGTACTTC
TRBD1,TRBJ2-3,NA,TRBV4-3,15,CASSHSRGGADTQYF,TGCGCCAGCAGCCACTCTAGAGGGGGCGCAGATACGCAGTATTTT
TRBD1,TRBJ1-3,NA,TRBV18,15,CASSDGTAAGNTIYF,TGTGCCAGCTCGGACGGGACAGCAGCAGGAAACACCATATATTTT
TRBD1,TRBJ1-2,once,TRBV4-3,14,CASSHGQGSYGYTF,TGCGCCAGCAGCCACGGACAGGGTAGCTATGGCTACACCTTC
TRBD2,TRBJ2-7,NA,TRBV7-2,16,CASSFVAGGQTYEQYF,TGTGCCAGCAGCTTTGTAGCGGGGGGGCAAACCTACGAGCAGTACTTC
TRBD1,TRBJ2-5,NA,TRBV2,15,CASSEGQGALGTQYF,TGTGCCAGCAGTGAGGGACAGGGGGCGCTTGGGACCCAGTACTTC
TRBD1,TRBJ2-3,NA,TRBV7-7,15,CASSRDRGNQDTQYF,TGTGCTAGCAGCCGTGACAGGGGGAATCAAGATACGCAGTATTTT
TRBD2,TRBJ2-3,once,TRBV9,14,CASSKSGALGTQYF,TGTGCCAGCAGCAAGAGCGGGGCCCTCGGTACGCAGTATTTT
NA,TRBJ1-1,NA,TRBV4-1,13,CASSQVQNTEAFF,TGCGCCAGCAGCCAAGTTCAGAACACTGAAGCTTTCTTT
NA,TRBJ2-2,NA,TRBV11-3,13,CASSPGHVGELFF,TGTGCCAGCAGCCCCGGACATGTCGGGGAGCTGTTTTTT
NA,TRBJ1-1,NA,TRBV27,16,CASSLRGLAFNTEAFF,TGTGCCAGCAGTTTAAGGGGACTGGCCTTTAACACTGAAGCTTTCTTT
NA,TRBJ1-6,NA,TRBV28,14,CASKALPPGQGLHF,TGTGCCAGCAAAGCCCTTCCCCCAGGGCAGGGCCTCCACTTT
TRBD2,TRBJ2-3,NA,TRBV9,17,CASSETSGRGFTDTQYF,TGTGCCAGCAGCGAGACTAGCGGGAGAGGCTTCACAGATACGCAGTATTTT
NA,TRBJ2-3,NA,TRBV7-9,16,CASSLVGRPPTDTQYF,TGTGCCAGCAGCTTAGTTGGGCGACCACCCACAGATACGCAGTATTTT
TRBD1,TRBJ1-1,NA,TRBV7-2,15,CASSLIYRGRTEAFF,TGTGCCAGCAGCTTAATCTACAGGGGGCGAACTGAAGCTTTCTTT
TRBD2,TRBJ2-2,NA,TRBV6-2/TRBV6-3,19,CASSYWLIGLAANTGELFF,TGTGCCAGCAGTTATTGGTTGATTGGCCTAGCGGCGAACACCGGGGAGCTGTTTTTT
NA,TRBJ1-5,NA,TRBV19,15,CASSIRYRDNQPQHF,TGTGCCAGTAGTATAAGGTACAGGGACAATCAGCCCCAGCATTTT
TRBD1,TRBJ1-1,NA,TRBV6-5,14,CASRGRGQGAEAFF,TGTGCCAGCAGAGGCCGGGGACAGGGCGCTGAAGCTTTCTTT
NA,TRBJ2-1,NA,TRBV19,16,CASSMTGLGLYNEQFF,TGTGCCAGTAGTATGACGGGACTGGGGCTCTACAATGAGCAGTTCTTC
TRBD1,TRBJ2-1,NA,TRBV24-1,16,CATSDPRQGVANEQFF,TGTGCCACCAGTGATCCCCGACAGGGGGTGGCCAATGAGCAGTTCTTC
TRBD2,TRBJ2-1,NA,TRBV4-3,17,CASSQLPTSGFPNEQFF,TGCGCCAGCAGCCAATTGCCGACTAGCGGTTTCCCAAATGAGCAGTTCTTC
TRBD1,TRBJ1-4,NA,TRBV7-2,17,CASSLGPPRGPDEKLFF,TGTGCCAGCAGCTTAGGGCCCCCTAGGGGGCCAGACGAAAAACTGTTTTTT
NA,TRBJ2-3,once,TRBV5-5,13,CASTKGGADTQYF,TGTGCCAGCACTAAGGGGGGGGCAGATACGCAGTATTTT
NA,TRBJ1-2,NA,TRBV19,14,CASTRGEGNYGYTF,TGTGCCAGTACCAGGGGAGAGGGGAACTATGGCTACACCTTC
NA,TRBJ1-1,NA,TRBV18,16,CASSPYPFGENTEAFF,TGTGCCAGCTCACCCTACCCCTTTGGAGAGAACACTGAAGCTTTCTTT
TRBD1,TRBJ2-1,NA,TRBV7-2,15,CASSLDRGAYNEQFF,TGTGCCAGCAGCTTAGACAGGGGCGCCTACAATGAGCAGTTCTTC
TRBD2,TRBJ2-3,NA,TRBV7-2,16,CASTRRTSGGTDTQYF,TGTGCCAGCACCCGACGGACTAGCGGGGGAACAGATACGCAGTATTTT
TRBD1,TRBJ1-5,NA,TRBV5-1,14,CASSVTGVGQPQHF,TGCGCCAGCAGCGTTACAGGGGTAGGACAGCCCCAGCATTTT
TRBD1,TRBJ1-2,NA,TRBV27,13,CASSLGQGEGYTF,TGTGCCAGCAGTCTAGGACAGGGTGAGGGCTACACCTTC
NA,TRBJ2-1,NA,TRBV12-1,14,CASSFCLAVNEQFF,TGTGCCAGCAGCTTTTGCTTAGCGGTTAATGAGCAGTTCTTC
NA,TRBJ1-2,NA,TRBV6-4,16,CASSDRQEKTNYGYTF,TGTGCCAGCAGTGACCGACAGGAGAAGACTAACTATGGCTACACCTTC
NA,TRBJ2-4,NA,TRBV11-2,15,CASSNLFGGKNIQYF,TGTGCCAGCAGTAACCTGTTCGGAGGCAAAAACATTCAGTACTTC
TRBD2,TRBJ2-7,NA,TRBV4-2,15,CASSQGLAGEDEQYF,TGTGCCAGCAGCCAGGGACTAGCGGGGGAAGACGAGCAGTACTTC
TRBD1,TRBJ1-1,NA,TRBV5-4,14,CASSQGQGWTEAFF,TGTGCCAGCAGCCAAGGACAGGGGTGGACTGAAGCTTTCTTT
NA,TRBJ2-7,NA,TRBV28,15,CASSSILSTAGEQYF,TGTGCCAGCAGTTCCATACTATCTACTGCCGGCGAGCAGTACTTC
NA,TRBJ2-7,NA,TRBV10-1,14,CASSESADSYEQYF,TGCGCCAGCAGTGAGTCGGCAGACTCCTACGAGCAGTACTTC
TRBD2,TRBJ2-2,NA,TRBV14,16,CASSLLAGVRAGELFF,TGTGCCAGCAGCCTACTAGCGGGAGTCCGGGCCGGGGAGCTGTTTTTT
TRBD1,TRBJ1-6,NA,TRBV2,15,CASRRGDRGLSPLHF,TGTGCCAGCAGACGAGGGGACAGGGGGCTTTCACCCCTCCACTTT
TRBD1,TRBJ1-1,NA,TRBV10-1,15,CASSERGGADTEAFF,TGCGCCAGCAGTGAGAGAGGGGGCGCGGACACTGAAGCTTTCTTT
NA,TRBJ1-1,NA,TRBV19,13,CASSGGLNTEAFF,TGTGCCAGTTCCGGTGGGCTGAACACTGAAGCTTTCTTT
NA,TRBJ2-3,NA,TRBV9,14,CASSPRGRDDTQYF,TGTGCCAGCAGCCCCCGCGGCCGTGACGATACGCAGTATTTT
NA,TRBJ1-1,NA,TRBV28,12,CASSLVREAAFF,TGTGCCAGCAGTCTTGTCAGGGAGGCGGCTTTCTTT
TRBD2,TRBJ2-1,once,TRBV5-4,17,CASSRKTSGLSYNEQFF,TGTGCCAGCAGCCGGAAGACTAGCGGGCTCTCCTACAATGAGCAGTTCTTC
TRBD1,TRBJ1-2,NA,TRBV10-3,13,CAISADRDEGYTF,TGTGCCATCAGTGCTGACAGGGATGAAGGCTACACCTTC
NA,TRBJ1-2,NA,TRBV27,14,CASSPAGVGRSYTF,TGTGCCAGCAGTCCCGCCGGGGTCGGAAGGAGCTACACCTTC
NA,TRBJ2-2,NA,TRBV2,14,CASSEIVTTGELFF,TGTGCCAGCAGTGAAATCGTTACAACCGGGGAGCTGTTTTTT
NA,TRBJ2-3,NA,TRBV19,15,CASSMTETFTDTQYF,TGTGCCAGTAGTATGACAGAGACTTTTACAGATACGCAGTATTTT
NA,TRBJ2-1,NA,TRBV5-1,11,CASSQDSESFF,TGCGCCAGCAGCCAGGACAGCGAGTCGTTCTTC
NA,TRBJ1-1,NA,TRBV6-5,13,CASSLTGNTEAFF,TGTGCCAGCAGTCTGACAGGGAACACTGAAGCTTTCTTT
NA,TRBJ1-1,NA,TRBV6-5,14,CASSSRTQNTEAFF,TGTGCCAGCAGCTCAAGAACACAGAACACTGAAGCTTTCTTT
NA,TRBJ1-3,NA,TRBV29-1,14,CSVEGADSGNTIYF,TGCAGCGTTGAAGGGGCAGACTCTGGAAACACCATATATTTT
TRBD1,TRBJ2-7,NA,TRBV18,12,CASQGQGYEQYF,TGTGCCAGCCAGGGACAGGGGTACGAGCAGTACTTC
TRBD1,TRBJ1-4,NA,TRBV7-2,13,CASSRGGFTKLFF,TGTGCCAGCAGCCGAGGGGGCTTTACAAAACTGTTTTTT
NA,TRBJ1-2,NA,TRBV5-3,13,CARSLPRAGSYTF,TGTGCCAGAAGCTTGCCCAGGGCGGGAAGCTACACCTTC
NA,TRBJ1-6,NA,TRBV28,14,CASSLSGRDSPLHF,TGTGCCAGCAGTTTATCAGGGCGAGATTCACCCCTCCACTTT
TRBD1,TRBJ1-3,NA,TRBV7-2,15,CASSLVPGGGNTIYF,TGTGCCAGCAGCTTAGTTCCAGGGGGGGGAAACACCATATATTTT
TRBD2,TRBJ2-1,few,TRBV5-5,17,CASSELGLAGAMGEQFF,TGTGCCAGCAGCGAACTTGGACTAGCGGGAGCTATGGGTGAGCAGTTCTTC